These 9 T cell receptor beta chains originate from one sample sequenced in a study of shared clonotypes between healthy human individuals. Sequencing was performed with immunoSEQ multiplex PCR; in TCRdb, only in-frame clones are kept and a portion is missing. The sample has roughly 2 million clones, 85% to 95% seen once; the top ten hold 0.13%. Input material: naive CD4+ T cells sorted from blood. As for subset: CD45RA+ positively selected. The origin of the receptors is a man aged 18 to 29 in good health.

V and J are TRBV18 and TRBJ2-3, with D perhaps matching TRBD2 (7 bases). V was cut by 3 bases and J by 3 bases, with 16 bases left in between. This CDR3 has 16 residues. From germline, CDR1 is KGHSH and CDR2 LQKENI. CDR3 nucleotide sequence: TGTGCCAGCTCACCCCCAAGGGGGGAGGGTACAGATACGCAGTATTTT. Translation gives CASSPPRGEGTDTQYF.

CDR3 sequence reads: CASSQKGQGGQPQHF. In nucleotides, the CDR3 is TGTGCCAGCAGCCAGAAGGGACAGGGTGGTCAGCCCCAGCATTTT. The chain employs TRBV6-5 and TRBJ1-5; 9 bases map to TRBD1. In germline, CDR1 is MNHEY, CDR2 SVGAGI. With V trimmed by 6 bases and J by 6 bases, 9 bases remained unmatched. The CDR3 is made up of 15 amino acids.

Regarding this clone: This sample includes further DNA sequences coding for the same CDR3. J is TRBJ2-3 and V is TRBV29-1; D gene unclear. The CDR3 is 13 residues long. The germline V gene encodes CDR1 SQVTM and CDR2 ANQGSEA. V was cut by 3 bases and J by 2 bases, with 9 bases left in between. CDR3 sequence reads: CSVEGSSTDTQYF. DNA for the CDR3: TGCAGCGTTGAGGGCAGCTCCACAGATACGCAGTATTTT.

DNA of the CDR3: TGTGCCAGCAGCTTTAAAGAGGGGGGAAAAGCTTTCTTT. Translation gives CASSFKEGGKAFF. This chain connects TRBV7-2 to TRBJ1-1; possible D gene TRBD1, 6 bases. The V end was cut by 3 bases, the J end by 9 bases, with 14 bases between. The CDR3 has 13 residues. Germline CDR1 reads SGHTA; CDR2 reads FQGNSA.

This chain connects TRBV6-6 to TRBJ1-3; D may be TRBD1 (5 bases). The V and J ends lost 0 bases and 2 bases respectively, with 8 bases between them. The germline V gene has CDR1 MNHNY and CDR2 SVGAGI (reference sequence). The CDR3 has 15 amino acids. CDR3 sequence: CASSYSLDTGNTIYF. The DNA of the CDR3 is TGTGCCAGCAGTTACTCACTGGACACTGGAAACACCATATATTTT.

The chain combines TRBV5-4 with TRBJ2-1; 7 positions agree with TRBD1. Germline CDR1 SGHNT, CDR2 YYREEE (reference sequence). The CDR3 runs to 15 residues. V was clipped by 4 bases and J by 7 bases; unmatched bases: 11. DNA of the CDR3: TGTGCCAGCAGCCACAGGGGTAACATCCTGAATGAGCAGTTCTTC. Amino acids: CASSHRGNILNEQFF.

The rearrangement joins TRBV27 to TRBJ2-1, with TRBD1 matching 11 bases. Germline CDR1 is MNHEY and CDR2 is SMNVEV (reference sequence). The V and J ends lost 5 bases and 6 bases, in that order; junction bases with no gene match: 3. The CDR3 covers 14 residues. CDR3: CASSAGTGGNEQFF. CDR3 coding DNA: TGTGCCAGCAGTGCCGGGACAGGGGGCAATGAGCAGTTCTTC.

As concerns this clone: This specimen includes other DNA sequences encoding the same CDR3. This chain links TRBV6-5 with TRBJ2-3; a possible D gene is TRBD2 (6 bases). CDR1 MNHEY and CDR2 SVGAGI come from the germline V gene. This CDR3 has 14 amino acids. The V end lost 5 bases, the J end lost 0 bases, and 9 bases lay between the germline ends. Here the CDR3 DNA reads TGTGCCAGCAGTAGTAGCGGCAGCACAGATACGCAGTATTTT. Encoded protein: CASSSSGSTDTQYF.

The chain links TRBV7-2 to TRBJ1-5; no reliable D call. The CDR3 extends over 13 amino acids. V dropped 2 bases and J dropped 7 bases, with 9 bases sitting between them. Germline CDR1 and CDR2: SGHTA and FQGNSA. The CDR3 here is CASSLFQAQPQHF. CDR3 DNA: TGTGCCAGCAGCTTATTTCAGGCACAGCCCCAGCATTTT.